A selection of T cell receptor beta chains follows, all from one sample in a study of control samples from healthy donors and cancer patients. Measured with immunoSEQ multiplex PCR; TCRdb has only the in-frame clones, and not every one. This table holds some 120,000 clones, roughly 84% found once. Material for sequencing was blood. The source is a man between 18 and 29 years old in good health. CDR3s include the opening cysteine and the closing phenylalanine or tryptophan. A D gene is named only where the DNA matches it firmly. Size is omitted from some rows. Given values are once, few, many or a class for expanded clones.

-,TRBV12-3/TRBV12-4,TRBD1,TRBJ2-7,TGTGCCAGCAGAACAGGGGAGACATACGAGCAGTACTTC,CASRTGETYEQYF
-,TRBV12-3/TRBV12-4,-,TRBJ1-1,TGTGTCGGCGGAGCTGAAGCTTTCTTT,CVGGAEAFF
-,TRBV9,TRBD2,TRBJ2-7,TGTGCCAGCAGTTTCGAAGGGGCGGGAGGGCCCTCCGAGCAGTACTTC,CASSFEGAGGPSEQYF
-,TRBV30,-,TRBJ2-7,TGTGCCTGGAGCCATCGGTTTTATACCTACGAGCAGTACTTC,CAWSHRFYTYEQYF
-,TRBV6-5,TRBD1,TRBJ1-2,TGTGCCAGCAGCTTTGTCCGGGACAGGACCTATGGCTACACCTTC,CASSFVRDRTYGYTF
-,TRBV5-1,-,TRBJ2-2,TGCGCCAGCAGCTCCGGAAGGGCCCCGAACACCGGGGAGCTGTTTTTT,CASSSGRAPNTGELFF
-,TRBV4-3,-,TRBJ2-1,TGCGCCAGCAGCCAAGATCCGGCAGGGATCCCCATTATAGAGCAGTTCTTC,CASSQDPAGIPIIEQFF
-,TRBV6-1,-,TRBJ1-2,TGTGCCAGCAGTGAAGAGGATGGACAGAAGTTTGGCTATGGCTACACCTTC,CASSEEDGQKFGYGYTF
-,TRBV18,TRBD2,TRBJ2-4,TGTGCCAGCTCGACCGGGACTACCTTAGCCAAAAACATTCAGTACTTC,CASSTGTTLAKNIQYF
-,TRBV27,-,TRBJ1-2,TGTGCCAGCAGTTTATTTGCAGGGATCTATGGCTACACCTTC,CASSLFAGIYGYTF
-,TRBV11-2,-,TRBJ1-1,TGTGCCAGCAGCTTAGTGGGGACTGAAGCTTTCTTT,CASSLVGTEAFF
-,TRBV24-1,TRBD1,TRBJ2-1,TGTGCCACCAGTGGAGGGACAGGGTGGGACAATGAGCAGTTCTTC,CATSGGTGWDNEQFF
-,TRBV2,-,TRBJ2-1,TGTGCCAGCAGTGGGTTAGCGGATTACAATGAGCAGTTCTTC,CASSGLADYNEQFF
-,TRBV28,TRBD2,TRBJ2-3,TGTGCCAGCAGTTTATCGGGACTAGCGGACAGCACAGATACGCAGTATTTT,CASSLSGLADSTDTQYF
-,TRBV5-4,TRBD1,TRBJ2-7,TGTGCCAGCAGCTTGGGGCAGGGGGCCATCTCCTACGAGCAGTACTTC,CASSLGQGAISYEQYF
-,TRBV14,-,TRBJ2-1,TGTGCCAGCAGCATAACAGGGAATGAGCAGTTCTTC,CASSITGNEQFF
-,TRBV7-3,-,TRBJ2-2,TGTGCCAGCAGCTTAACGGGGCCGGGAGCCGGGGAGCTGTTTTTT,CASSLTGPGAGELFF
-,TRBV7-2,-,TRBJ2-7,TGTGCCAGCAGCTTCGGGGACACCGCCTACGAGCAGTACTTC,CASSFGDTAYEQYF
-,TRBV12-3/TRBV12-4,-,TRBJ2-7,TGTGCCAGCAGTTTATATGGGGACGAGCAGTACTTC,CASSLYGDEQYF
-,TRBV6-2/TRBV6-3,-,TRBJ2-6,TGTGCCAGCAGCCCTTACCTTGGACACTCTGGGGCCAACGTCCTGACTTTC,CASSPYLGHSGANVLTF
-,TRBV5-6,-,TRBJ1-4,TGTGCCAGCAGAAGCGGCATCGCCGAAAAACTGTTTTTT,CASRSGIAEKLFF
-,TRBV12-3/TRBV12-4,TRBD2,TRBJ2-1,TGTGCCAGCAGTTTACTAGCGGGAAGCGAGCAGTTCTTC,CASSLLAGSEQFF
few,TRBV6-2/TRBV6-3,-,TRBJ1-5,TGTGCCAGCAGTCGGGACACCGATAGCAATCAGCCCCAGCATTTT,CASSRDTDSNQPQHF
once,TRBV7-9,TRBD1,TRBJ1-1,TGTGCCAGCAGCGAACGACAGGGACTCACTGAAGCTTTCTTT,CASSERQGLTEAFF
once,TRBV27,-,TRBJ2-7,TGTGCCAGCAGTTTATCGATATCTTACGAGCAGTACTTC,CASSLSISYEQYF
-,TRBV2,TRBD1,TRBJ1-5,TGTGCCAGCAGATGGACAGGGGCAAATCAGCCCCAGCATTTT,CASRWTGANQPQHF
-,TRBV6-2/TRBV6-3,-,TRBJ2-5,TGTGCCAGCAGTCCCTCGGGTTGGGGGGAGACCCAGTACTTC,CASSPSGWGETQYF
-,TRBV7-9,-,TRBJ1-1,TGTGCCAGCAGCCTAAGCATTGACACTGAAGCTTTCTTT,CASSLSIDTEAFF
-,TRBV2,-,TRBJ2-1,TGTGCCAGCATGAGGTACGGCGATGAGCAGTTCTTC,CASMRYGDEQFF
once,TRBV3-1/TRBV3-2,-,TRBJ1-5,TGTGCCAGCAGCCAAGATTACGGCAACAATCAGCCCCAGCATTTT,CASSQDYGNNQPQHF
-,TRBV15,-,TRBJ1-1,TGTGCCACCAGCAGGGATAGGCGATTTAACACTGAAGCTTTCTTT,CATSRDRRFNTEAFF
-,TRBV4-2,-,TRBJ2-5,TGTGCCAGCAGCCAAGTTGTTCAAGAGACCCAGTACTTC,CASSQVVQETQYF
-,TRBV27,-,TRBJ1-5,TGTGCCAGCAGGACCCTAGAAGCACCCTTTCCCCAGCATTTT,CASRTLEAPFPQHF
few,TRBV15,-,TRBJ2-2,TGTGCCACCAGCAGAGTGGGGGAGCTGTTTTTT,CATSRVGELFF
-,TRBV4-1,TRBD1,TRBJ1-1,TGCGCCAGCAGCCAAGGCAGACAGGGGGTGAACACTGAAGCTTTCTTT,CASSQGRQGVNTEAFF
-,TRBV29-1,-,TRBJ2-3,TGCAGCGTTCAAAGGGGTGGCAGTACAGCAGATACGCAGTATTTT,CSVQRGGSTADTQYF
-,TRBV10-3,TRBD2,TRBJ2-3,TGTGCCATCAGTGGGGGCGGGAGCCCAGATACGCAGTATTTT,CAISGGGSPDTQYF
-,TRBV28,TRBD1,TRBJ1-6,TGTGCCACCCGACGGGACAGTTATAATTCACCCCTCCACTTT,CATRRDSYNSPLHF
-,TRBV21-1,-,TRBJ1-2,TGTGCCAGCAGGGGGGATGGCTACACCTTC,CASRGDGYTF
-,TRBV15,-,TRBJ1-4,TGTGCCACCAGCAGAGACCGTCGGCAGGGAGGTGAAAAACTGTTTTTT,CATSRDRRQGGEKLFF
-,TRBV5-8,-,TRBJ1-1,TGTGCCAGCAGCCCCACGAATACCGGACGATATGAAGCTTTCTTT,CASSPTNTGRYEAFF
-,TRBV7-9,TRBD1,TRBJ1-6,TGTGCCAGCAGCCCACCGACAGGGAATAATTCACCCCTCCACTTT,CASSPPTGNNSPLHF
once,TRBV24-1,-,TRBJ1-1,TGTGCCACCAGTGGCAATGGGGACACTGAAGCTTTCTTT,CATSGNGDTEAFF
-,TRBV5-1,-,TRBJ2-3,TGCGCCAGCAGCGGGGGGAAAGCCACAGATACGCAGTATTTT,CASSGGKATDTQYF
-,TRBV3-1/TRBV3-2,-,TRBJ1-6,TGTGCCAGCAGCCAAGGGGACGGACTGAATTCACCCCTCCACTTT,CASSQGDGLNSPLHF
-,TRBV30,-,TRBJ2-3,TGTGCCTGGGGATGCCCCACAGATACGCAGTATTTT,CAWGCPTDTQYF
-,TRBV3-1/TRBV3-2,-,TRBJ1-5,TGTGCCAGCAGCCAAGGTCACAAAGGACAGCCCCAGCATTTT,CASSQGHKGQPQHF
-,TRBV30,-,TRBJ2-1,TGTGCCTGGAGTTCTAGTTTCAATGAGCAGTTCTTC,CAWSSSFNEQFF
-,TRBV18,-,TRBJ2-7,TGTGCCAGCTCACCCAAATCCGGGACCCGAGTAGATTACGAGCAGTACTTC,CASSPKSGTRVDYEQYF
-,TRBV19,-,TRBJ1-4,TGTGCCAGTACCCTCCAGGGGAGTAATGAAAAACTGTTTTTT,CASTLQGSNEKLFF
-,TRBV4-1,-,TRBJ1-2,TGCGCCAGCAGCCAAGTACAGGACTCCGACTATGGCTACACCTTC,CASSQVQDSDYGYTF
-,TRBV30,-,TRBJ2-1,TGTGCCTGGAGTGGGTTCCTAGCGAGCCATGAGCAGTTCTTC,CAWSGFLASHEQFF
-,TRBV19,TRBD2,TRBJ2-4,TGTGCCAGTAGTATAGTCGGCGGGGGAGCCAAAAACATTCAGTACTTC,CASSIVGGGAKNIQYF
-,TRBV10-1,-,TRBJ2-3,TGCGCCAGCAGTGAATTCGCTGATACGCAGTATTTT,CASSEFADTQYF
-,TRBV5-1,TRBD1,TRBJ2-7,TGCGCCAGCAGCTTAACCGGGACAGTCTCCTACGAGCAGTACTTC,CASSLTGTVSYEQYF